These 29 T cell receptor beta chains were sequenced from one sample in a study of T cell repertoires in cytomegalovirus infection. From the reads, TCRdb called clonotypes with MiXCR, one entry per CDR3 protein. Here the sample spans hundreds of thousands of distinct CDR3 sequences, around a third being singletons. These receptors lack a known antigen. The sequenced sample was cultured PBMCs, obtained from culture after CMV antigen stimulation. The receptor set was obtained from a human donor in good health (CMV status not recorded). Some clones in this sample may be carry-over from other donors' samples.

The V gene is TRBV6-5, the J gene TRBJ1-3; no reliable D call. Germline assignment: CDR1 MNHEY and CDR2 SVGAGI. The CDR3 has 14 residues. Trimming removed 1 base at V and 5 bases at J, with 9 bases between. The CDR3 protein is CASSYLGTRNTIYF. CDR3 bases: TGTGCCAGCAGTTACTTGGGAACAAGAAACACCATATATTTT.

This clonotype showed up many times. CDR3 loop: CASSRDRVDAEAFF. Here the CDR3 DNA reads TGTGCCAGCAGCAGGGACAGGGTTGACGCTGAAGCTTTCTTT. The J gene is TRBJ1-1, the V gene TRBV7-8; 9 bases agree with TRBD1. Losses at the gene ends were 5 bases for V and 6 bases for J; bases not matched to a gene: 7. This CDR3 comprises 14 residues. Germline CDR1 is SGHVS and CDR2 is FQNEAQ.

The chain recombines TRBV15 with TRBJ1-5, with a tentative D call TRBD1 (6 bases). CDR3 size: 12 residues. V was shortened by 5 bases and J by 10 bases, with 12 bases between the two germline ends. Germline CDR1 LNHNV, CDR2 YYDKDF (reference sequence). CDR3 sequence: CATSLNRVPQHF. CDR3 nucleotides: TGTGCCACCAGCCTAAACAGGGTCCCCCAGCATTTT.

The V and J genes are TRBV7-2 and TRBJ2-2, with 9 nucleotides matching TRBD2. Per the germline V gene, CDR1 is SGHTA and CDR2 is FQGNSA. V shed 1 base, J shed 6 bases, and the junction held 9 bases outside the gene matches. There are 17 residues in the CDR3. The CDR3 DNA reads as TGTGCCAGCAGCTTAGGTCTTGCTAGCGGGATTCCCGGGGAGCTGTTTTTT. Translation gives CASSLGLASGIPGELFF.

The V and J genes are TRBV5-6 and TRBJ2-7; tentatively, D is TRBD1 (6 bases). The CDR3 spans 14 residues. The V gene lost 6 bases and the J gene lost 4 bases, with 17 bases spanning the gap. Germline V gene sequence: CDR1 SGHDT, CDR2 YYEEEE. In DNA, the CDR3 is TGTGCCAGCACCGAGGGGGTGAGGCGATACGAGCAGTACTTC. Its translation is CASTEGVRRYEQYF.

V gene TRBV6-5 combines with J gene TRBJ2-7, with TRBD2 matching over 8 bases. The CDR3 has 16 residues. With V trimmed by 6 bases and J by 3 bases, 13 bases remained unmatched. The germline V gene has CDR1 MNHEY and CDR2 SVGAGI. The CDR3 nucleotides read TGTGCCAGCAGCCGATCCTCGGGGGGGGGTATCTACGAGCAGTACTTC. Its translation: CASSRSSGGGIYEQYF.

The chain employs TRBV7-6 and TRBJ2-3; D is undetermined. V lost 5 bases and J 6 bases, leaving 9 bases between the germline ends. Looked up from germline, CDR1 is SGHVS and CDR2 is FNYEAQ. This CDR3 spans 12 amino acids. CDR3 region: CASSHTLDTQYF. Written as DNA, the CDR3 is TGTGCCAGCAGCCACACATTGGATACGCAGTATTTT.

This clonotype showed up just a few times. The chain joins TRBV20-1 to TRBJ2-7; 7 bases map to TRBD2. CDR1 and CDR2 (germline): DFQATT, SNEGSKA (reference sequence). This CDR3 is 14 amino acids long. J lost 4 bases, V lost 4 bases, and 10 bases had no gene match. CDR3 nucleotides: TGCAGTGCTAACGACGGGGGGAGCCGGTACGAGCAGTACTTC. It is translated as CSANDGGSRYEQYF.

This rearrangement joins TRBV4-1 to TRBJ1-4; no clear D gene. This CDR3 region has 18 residues. The germline V gene encodes CDR1 MGHRA and CDR2 YSYEKL. V gave up 2 bases and J gave up 5 bases, with 21 bases separating them. The CDR3 loop is CASSQLTLWETGNEKLFF. The DNA of the CDR3 is TGCGCCAGCAGCCAACTAACGCTATGGGAGACTGGGAATGAAAAACTGTTTTTT.

This clonotype turned up a few times. The CDR3: CASSTKTSALGDEQFF. For the CDR3, the DNA is TGTGCCAGCAGCACTAAGACTAGCGCCCTAGGCGATGAGCAGTTCTTC. V usage is TRBV7-8 and J usage is TRBJ2-1, with 8 bases that match TRBD2. This CDR3 is built from 16 residues. From germline, CDR1 is SGHVS and CDR2 FQNEAQ. V shed 5 bases and J 8 bases; nucleotides not matched to a gene: 14.

V gene TRBV24-1 combines with J gene TRBJ2-1; 10 nucleotides align to TRBD1. The V gene's germline CDR1 is KGHDR and CDR2 SFDVKD. J gave up 9 bases and V 4 bases, and 8 bases lay outside the gene matches. There are 15 residues in the CDR3. The CDR3: CATSEPGQGFGEQFF. The DNA of the CDR3 is TGTGCCACCAGTGAGCCGGGACAGGGGTTTGGTGAGCAGTTCTTC.

This CDR3 is CASSPPRTGLTYNEQFF. CDR3 DNA sequence: TGTGCCAGCAGCCCGCCTCGGACAGGACTAACCTACAATGAGCAGTTCTTC. The rearrangement links TRBV9 to TRBJ2-1; D might be TRBD1 (7 bases). V gave up 4 bases and J gave up 2 bases, with 19 bases separating them. CDR1 SGDLS and CDR2 YYNGEE come from the germline V gene. This CDR3 is built from 17 residues.

This clonotype was detected only a few times. The rearrangement joins TRBV7-2 to TRBJ2-1; D is undetermined. The CDR3 is 16 amino acids. The V end lost 2 bases, the J end lost 7 bases, and 18 bases lay between the germline ends. Germline-derived CDR1 and CDR2 are SGHTA and FQGNSA. For the CDR3, the DNA is TGTGCCAGCAGCTTATACCCGGTACCGGCGGCGAATGAGCAGTTCTTC. Protein: CASSLYPVPAANEQFF.

This clonotype was counted only a few times. CDR3 protein: CASSRTPYFEAFF. The CDR3 coding sequence is TGTGCCAGCAGCCGGACACCATATTTTGAAGCTTTCTTT. The rearrangement links TRBV6-5 to TRBJ1-1, with D possibly matching TRBD1 (5 bases). V was trimmed by 6 bases and J by 7 bases, leaving 15 bases between them. The CDR3 extends over 13 amino acids. Germline CDR1 MNHEY, CDR2 SVGAGI.

The sample holds a few counts of this clonotype. The J gene is TRBJ1-1, the V gene TRBV12-3 or TRBV12-4, with D possibly being TRBD1 (6 bases). This CDR3 contains 14 residues. Deletions cut 3 bases from V and 6 bases from J, with 14 bases between. The CDR3 nucleotides read TGTGCCAGCAGTTTCAACAGGGAAGTTTCTGAAGCTTTCTTT. As protein: CASSFNREVSEAFF.

The chain combines TRBV3-1 with TRBJ1-1, with TRBD1 as a possible D gene (5 bases). The germline V gene has CDR1 LGHDT and CDR2 YNNKEL (reference sequence). Trimming left V 6 bases short and J 6 bases short, with 17 bases between. The CDR3 has 14 amino acids. CDR3 protein: CASSWGQDLAEAFF. The CDR3 nucleotides read TGTGCCAGCAGTTGGGGCCAGGATTTGGCTGAAGCTTTCTTT.

This clonotype was counted between two and nine times. The rearrangement uses TRBV7-8 and TRBJ1-2, with TRBD1 matching 8 bases. J was trimmed by 8 bases and V by 3 bases; bases with no gene match: 5. Germline V lookup: CDR1 SGHVS, CDR2 FQNEAQ. CDR3 length: 13 amino acids. CDR3: CASSFRGQAGYTF. The CDR3 DNA reads as TGTGCCAGCAGCTTTAGGGGACAGGCAGGCTACACCTTC.

This clonotype was detected many times. The rearrangement links TRBV7-2 to TRBJ1-1, with D uncertain. Trimming left V 5 bases short and J 4 bases short, with 17 bases between. Germline V lookup: CDR1 SGHTA, CDR2 FQGNSA. The CDR3 totals 15 residues. As DNA, the CDR3 is TGTGCCAGCAGCCCGGTGGGCCCGGGAGGCACTGAAGCTTTCTTT. Translated, it gives CASSPVGPGGTEAFF.

This clonotype was seen a few times. V is TRBV7-2 and J is TRBJ2-2, with D unclear. This CDR3 region has 15 residues. With 8 bases removed from V and 2 bases from J, the gap between germline ends came to 15 bases. CDR1 is SGHTA and CDR2 is FQGNSA in the germline V gene. CDR3 in amino acids: CASFRQLINTGELFF. The CDR3 DNA sequence: TGTGCCAGCTTCCGGCAGCTAATAAACACCGGGGAGCTGTTTTTT. Full variable domain (remainder filled in from reference TRBV7-2 and TRBJ2-2): GAGVSQSPSNKVTEKGKDVELRCDPISGHTALYWYRQSLGQGLEFLIYFQGNSAPDKSGLPSDRFSAERTGGSVSTLTIQRTQQEDSAVYLCASFRQLINTGELFFGEGSRLTVL.

The rearrangement joins TRBV6-1 to TRBJ2-1, with 7 bases that match TRBD2. With V trimmed by 0 bases and J by 2 bases, 1 base remained unmatched. In germline, CDR1 is MNHNS, CDR2 SASEGT. This CDR3 has 15 amino acids. The CDR3 DNA follows: TGTGCCAGCAGTGAAGCGGGAGGGACCTACAATGAGCAGTTCTTC. Residues: CASSEAGGTYNEQFF.

This chain connects TRBV19 to TRBJ2-7; D perhaps matches TRBD2 (6 bases). The CDR3 covers 15 residues. The germline CDR1 and CDR2 sequences are LNHDA and SQIVND (reference sequence). V was shortened by 5 bases and J by 0 bases, with 14 bases between the two germline ends. The CDR3 nucleotides are TGTGCCAGTAGTCCCCAGCGGGCTGCCTCCTACGAGCAGTACTTC. Protein: CASSPQRAASYEQYF.

This rearrangement joins TRBV5-3 to TRBJ1-4, with a tentative D call TRBD1 (6 bases). TRBV5-3 is given ORF status, its function remaining uncertain. V was cut by 8 bases and J by 8 bases, with 25 bases left in between. The CDR3 has 16 residues. CDR3 protein: CASSRRQARGREKLFF. The CDR3 DNA reads as TGTGCCAGCAGCCGACGACAGGCCCGAGGCAGGGAAAAACTGTTTTTT.

The genes are TRBV7-2 and TRBJ1-1; D is perhaps TRBD1 (5 bases). The CDR3 is made up of 15 amino acids. Germline CDR1 reads SGHTA; CDR2 reads FQGNSA. V lost 7 bases, J lost 4 bases, and 19 bases lay in between. As DNA, the CDR3 is TGTGCCAGCAACCCCCCCCAGGGTCTGGGCACTGAAGCTTTCTTT. Amino acid sequence: CASNPPQGLGTEAFF.

The chain employs TRBV12-3 or TRBV12-4 and TRBJ2-5; D gene ambiguous. Trimming removed 6 bases from V and 5 bases from J, with 13 bases in between. This CDR3 is built from 13 residues. The CDR3 DNA reads as TGTGCCAGCAGCCTCGGACGGTGGGAGACCCAGTACTTC. This gives the protein CASSLGRWETQYF.

The chain couples TRBV20-1 to TRBJ2-7; tentative D call: TRBD2 (5 bases). The germline V gene encodes CDR1 DFQATT and CDR2 SNEGSKA (reference sequence). This CDR3 has 15 amino acids. Deletions cut 1 base from V and 5 bases from J, with 18 bases between. CDR3: CSARVLEAGVHEQYF. In nucleotides, the CDR3 is TGCAGTGCTAGAGTCTTGGAGGCCGGGGTTCACGAGCAGTACTTC.

The V and J genes are TRBV4-1 and TRBJ1-1, with D unclear. This CDR3 has 15 residues. From germline, CDR1 is MGHRA and CDR2 YSYEKL. V shed 2 bases and J shed 2 bases, with 12 bases lying between them. This CDR3 reads CASSQLGLENTEAFF. DNA of the CDR3: TGCGCCAGCAGCCAATTAGGGCTAGAAAACACTGAAGCTTTCTTT.

The chain joins TRBV7-2 to TRBJ1-3; D is possibly TRBD1 (5 bases). The V end lost 5 bases, the J end lost 4 bases, and 12 bases lay between the germline ends. The germline V gene has CDR1 SGHTA and CDR2 FQGNSA. The length of the CDR3 is 14 residues. The CDR3: CASSPPDIGNTIYF. In DNA form, the CDR3 reads TGTGCCAGCAGCCCCCCGGACATAGGAAACACCATATATTTT.

This clonotype appeared a few times. The chain joins TRBV12-3 or TRBV12-4 to TRBJ2-7; D may be TRBD2 (6 bases). V lost 7 bases to trimming and J lost 2 bases, with 12 bases between them. The CDR3 loop spans 13 amino acids. DNA for the CDR3: TGTGCCAGCAATCGGGGGTTCCCCTACGAGCAGTACTTC. This sequence encodes CASNRGFPYEQYF.

This clonotype was detected only a few times. This chain joins TRBV6-1 and TRBJ1-2; TRBD1 might be the D (5 bases). CDR1 is MNHNS, CDR2 SASEGT, per germline. V dropped 10 bases and J dropped 2 bases, with 17 bases sitting between them. The CDR3 loop spans 14 amino acids. Here the CDR3 DNA reads TGTGCCACCTATCGGGGCGGAGACAACTATGGCTACACCTTC. This codes for CATYRGGDNYGYTF.